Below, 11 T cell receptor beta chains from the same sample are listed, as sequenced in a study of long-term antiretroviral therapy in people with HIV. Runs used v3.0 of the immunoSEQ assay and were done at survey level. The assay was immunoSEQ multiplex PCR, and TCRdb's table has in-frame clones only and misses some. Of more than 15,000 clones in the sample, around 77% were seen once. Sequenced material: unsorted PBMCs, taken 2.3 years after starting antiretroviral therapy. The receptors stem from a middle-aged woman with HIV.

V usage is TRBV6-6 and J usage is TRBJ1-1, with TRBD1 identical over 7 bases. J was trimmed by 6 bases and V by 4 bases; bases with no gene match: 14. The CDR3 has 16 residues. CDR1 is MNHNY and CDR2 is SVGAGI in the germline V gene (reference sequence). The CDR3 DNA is TGTGCCAGCAGTTTCCCTTCTTACCGGGACAGAGCTGAAGCTTTCTTT. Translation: CASSFPSYRDRAEAFF.

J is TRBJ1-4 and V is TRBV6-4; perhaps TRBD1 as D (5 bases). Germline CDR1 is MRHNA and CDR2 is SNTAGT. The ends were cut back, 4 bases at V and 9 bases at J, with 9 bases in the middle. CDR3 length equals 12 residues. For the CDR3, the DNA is TGTGCCAGCAGTGGGGACGGGAAAAAACTGTTTTTT. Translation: CASSGDGKKLFF.

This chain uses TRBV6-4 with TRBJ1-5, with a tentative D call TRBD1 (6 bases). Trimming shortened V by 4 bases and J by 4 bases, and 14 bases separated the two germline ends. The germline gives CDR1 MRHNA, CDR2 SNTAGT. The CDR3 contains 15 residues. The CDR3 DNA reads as TGTGCCAGCAGTGTTGAGGGGGGAGGAAATCAGCCCCAGCATTTT. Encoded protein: CASSVEGGGNQPQHF.

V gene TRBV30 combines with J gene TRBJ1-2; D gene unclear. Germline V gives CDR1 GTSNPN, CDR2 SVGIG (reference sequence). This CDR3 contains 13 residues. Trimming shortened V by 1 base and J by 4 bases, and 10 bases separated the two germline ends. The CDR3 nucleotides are TGTGCCTGGAGTGAACCGGGATTCTATGGCTACACCTTC. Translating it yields CAWSEPGFYGYTF.

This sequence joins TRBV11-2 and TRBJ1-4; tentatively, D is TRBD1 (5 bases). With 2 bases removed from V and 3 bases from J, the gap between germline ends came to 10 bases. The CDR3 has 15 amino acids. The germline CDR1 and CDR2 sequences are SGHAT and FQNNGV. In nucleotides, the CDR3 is TGTGCCAGCAGCTTAACAGGAATGGCTAATGAAAAACTGTTTTTT. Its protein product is CASSLTGMANEKLFF.

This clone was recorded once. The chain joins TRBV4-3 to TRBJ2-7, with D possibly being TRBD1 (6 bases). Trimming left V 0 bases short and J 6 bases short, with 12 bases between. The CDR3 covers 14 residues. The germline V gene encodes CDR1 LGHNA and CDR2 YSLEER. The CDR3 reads CASSQDGGRVEQYF. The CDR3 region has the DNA TGCGCCAGCAGCCAAGATGGGGGCAGGGTCGAGCAGTACTTC.

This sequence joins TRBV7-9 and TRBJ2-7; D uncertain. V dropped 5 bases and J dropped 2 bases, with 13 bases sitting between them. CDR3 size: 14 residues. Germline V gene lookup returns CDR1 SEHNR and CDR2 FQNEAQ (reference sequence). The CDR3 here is CASSPFAGTYEQYF. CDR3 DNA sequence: TGTGCCAGCAGCCCCTTTGCAGGTACCTACGAGCAGTACTTC.

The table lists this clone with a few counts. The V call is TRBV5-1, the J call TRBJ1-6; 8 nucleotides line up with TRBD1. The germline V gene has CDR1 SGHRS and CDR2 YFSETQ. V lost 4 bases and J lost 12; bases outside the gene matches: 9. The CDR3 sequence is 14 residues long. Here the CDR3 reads CASSMGQERQPLHF. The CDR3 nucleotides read TGCGCCAGCAGCATGGGACAGGAAAGGCAACCCCTCCACTTT.

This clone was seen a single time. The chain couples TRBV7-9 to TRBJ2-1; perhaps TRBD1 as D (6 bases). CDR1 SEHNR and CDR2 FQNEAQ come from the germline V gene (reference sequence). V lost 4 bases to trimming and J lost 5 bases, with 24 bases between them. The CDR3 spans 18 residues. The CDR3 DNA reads TGTGCCAGCAGCTCCACCGATCCGGGACAAGGTATGAACAATGAGCAGTTCTTC. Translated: CASSSTDPGQGMNNEQFF.

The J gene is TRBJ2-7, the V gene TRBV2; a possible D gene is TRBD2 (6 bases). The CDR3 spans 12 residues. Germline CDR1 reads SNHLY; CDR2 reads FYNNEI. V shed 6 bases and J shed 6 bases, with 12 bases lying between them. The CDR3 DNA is TGTGCCAGCAGATGGGGAGGAGGCGAGCAGTACTTC. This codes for CASRWGGGEQYF.

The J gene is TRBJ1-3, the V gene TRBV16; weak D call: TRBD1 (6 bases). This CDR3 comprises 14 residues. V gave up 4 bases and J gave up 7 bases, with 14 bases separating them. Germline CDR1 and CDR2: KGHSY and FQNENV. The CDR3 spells CASSLRSGVNTIYF. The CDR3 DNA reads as TGTGCCAGCAGCCTTCGATCAGGGGTTAACACCATATATTTT. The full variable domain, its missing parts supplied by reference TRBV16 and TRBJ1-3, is GEEVAQTPKHLVRGEGQKAKLYCAPIKGHSYVFWYQQVLKNEFKFLISFQNENVFDETGMPKERFSAKCLPNSPCSLEIQATKLEDSAVYFCASSLRSGVNTIYFGEGSWLTVV.